This TCR beta chain was captured by sequencing in a study of blood T cell repertoires in COVID-19. In the case of this clone: A read error may produce the germline difference seen at one junction end.

This CDR3 contains 15 residues. The germline gives CDR1 SGHTA, CDR2 FQGTGA. The repertoire was sequenced with immunoSEQ multiplex PCR; TCRdb's copy has only in-frame clones and lacks some. The sample has around 150,000 clones, approximately 84% seen once; the top ten hold 7% to 10%. This chain connects TRBV7-3 to TRBJ2-2, with 9 bases matching TRBD1. Sequenced material: peripheral blood. The receptor's source is a woman in her sixties or seventies with COVID-19, enrolled during active disease. The CDR3 nucleotides read TGTGCCAGCAGCCAGGGGACAGGGAACGCCGGGGAGCTGTTTTTT. It is translated as CASSQGTGNAGELFF.